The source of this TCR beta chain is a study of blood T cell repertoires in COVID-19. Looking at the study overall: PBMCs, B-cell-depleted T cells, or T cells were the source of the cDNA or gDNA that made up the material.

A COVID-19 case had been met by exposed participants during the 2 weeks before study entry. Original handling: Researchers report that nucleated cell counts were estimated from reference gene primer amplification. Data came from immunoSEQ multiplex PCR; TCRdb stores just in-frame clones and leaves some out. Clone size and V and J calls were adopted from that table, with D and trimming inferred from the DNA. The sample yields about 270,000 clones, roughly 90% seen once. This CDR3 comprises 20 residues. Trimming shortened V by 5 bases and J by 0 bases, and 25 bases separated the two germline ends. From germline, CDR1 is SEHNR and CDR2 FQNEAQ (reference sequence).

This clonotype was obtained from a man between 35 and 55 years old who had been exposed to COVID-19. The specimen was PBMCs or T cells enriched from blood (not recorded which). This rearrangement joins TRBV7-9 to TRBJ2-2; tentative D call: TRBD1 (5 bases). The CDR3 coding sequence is TGTGCCAGCAGCAAGAAGCCCCCTAGGTCAGGGATTCCGAACACCGGGGAGCTGTTTTTT. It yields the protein CASSKKPPRSGIPNTGELFF. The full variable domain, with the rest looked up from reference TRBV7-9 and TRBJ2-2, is DTGVSQNPRHKITKRGQNVTFRCDPISEHNRLYWYRQTLGQGPEFLTYFQNEAQLEKSRLLSDRFSAERPKGSFSTLEIQRTEQGDSAMYLCASSKKPPRSGIPNTGELFFGEGSRLTVL.